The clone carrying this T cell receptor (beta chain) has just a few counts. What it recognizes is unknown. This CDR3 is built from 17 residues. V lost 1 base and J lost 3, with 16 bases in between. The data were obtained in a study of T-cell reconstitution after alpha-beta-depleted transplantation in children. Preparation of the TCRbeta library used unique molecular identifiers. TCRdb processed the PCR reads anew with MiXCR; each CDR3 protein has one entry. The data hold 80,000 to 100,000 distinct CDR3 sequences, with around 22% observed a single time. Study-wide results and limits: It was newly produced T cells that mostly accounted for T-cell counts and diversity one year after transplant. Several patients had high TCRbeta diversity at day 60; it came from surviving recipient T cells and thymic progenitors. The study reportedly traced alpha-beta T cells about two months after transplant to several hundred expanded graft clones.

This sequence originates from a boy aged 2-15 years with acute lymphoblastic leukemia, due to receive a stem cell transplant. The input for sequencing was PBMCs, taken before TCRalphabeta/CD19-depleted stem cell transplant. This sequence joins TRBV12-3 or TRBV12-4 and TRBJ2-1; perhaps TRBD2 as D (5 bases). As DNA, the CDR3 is TGTGCCAGCAGTTTAGGGAGAGTGGGAGTGGTCTACAATGAGCAGTTCTTC. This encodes CASSLGRVGVVYNEQFF.